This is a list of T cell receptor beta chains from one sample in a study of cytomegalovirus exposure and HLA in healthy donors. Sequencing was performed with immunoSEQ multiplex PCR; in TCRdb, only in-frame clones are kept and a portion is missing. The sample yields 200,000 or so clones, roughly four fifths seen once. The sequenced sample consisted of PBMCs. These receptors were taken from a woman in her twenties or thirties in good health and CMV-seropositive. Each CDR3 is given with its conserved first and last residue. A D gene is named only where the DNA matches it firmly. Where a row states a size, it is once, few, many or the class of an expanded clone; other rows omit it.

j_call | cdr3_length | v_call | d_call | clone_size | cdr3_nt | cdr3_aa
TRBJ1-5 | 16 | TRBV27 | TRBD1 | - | TGTGCCAGCAGTCTACTCCCCCGGGACAGGGACCAGCCCCAGCATTTT | CASSLLPRDRDQPQHF
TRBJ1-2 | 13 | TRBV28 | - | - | TGTGCCAGCAGTTCCGCAGGGGAGTGGAGCTACACCTTC | CASSSAGEWSYTF
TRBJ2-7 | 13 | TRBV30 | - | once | TGTGCCTGGAGCGTTACAGGGTCCTACGAGCAGTACTTC | CAWSVTGSYEQYF
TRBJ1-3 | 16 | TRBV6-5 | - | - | TGTGCCAGCAGTTACTCAGACCCATCGGGAGGAAACACCATATATTTT | CASSYSDPSGGNTIYF
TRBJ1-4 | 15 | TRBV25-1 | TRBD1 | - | TGTGCCAGCAGTGCCACAGGGGGCACTAATGAAAAACTGTTTTTT | CASSATGGTNEKLFF
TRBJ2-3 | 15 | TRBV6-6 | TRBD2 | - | TGTGCCAGCAGTCGACTAGCGCGTTTCTCAGATACGCAGTATTTT | CASSRLARFSDTQYF
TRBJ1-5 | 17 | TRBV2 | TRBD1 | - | TGTGCCAGCAGTGAAAGGAACAGGGGGCGCGGCAATCAGCCCCAGCATTTT | CASSERNRGRGNQPQHF
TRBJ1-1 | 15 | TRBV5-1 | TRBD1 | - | TGCGCCAGCAGCGGACCCGGGACAGGGAAAACTGAAGCTTTCTTT | CASSGPGTGKTEAFF
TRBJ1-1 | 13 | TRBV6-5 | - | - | TGTGCCAGCACCCCGGGAGCGAACACTGAAGCTTTCTTT | CASTPGANTEAFF
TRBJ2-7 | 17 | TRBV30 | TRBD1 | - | TGTGCCTGGAGTTATATACCGGGACAGGGTGCCTCCTACGAGCAGTACTTC | CAWSYIPGQGASYEQYF
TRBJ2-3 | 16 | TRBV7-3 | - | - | TGTGCCAGCAGCTTACTGGGTAGCGGAGGCACAGATACGCAGTATTTT | CASSLLGSGGTDTQYF
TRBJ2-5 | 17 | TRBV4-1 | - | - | TGCGCCAGCAGCCAAGATCGAGGGCAGGTACTACAAGAGACCCAGTACTTC | CASSQDRGQVLQETQYF
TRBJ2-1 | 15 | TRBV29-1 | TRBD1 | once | TGCAGCGTTGAGGGGACAGCTAGCTCCTACAATGAGCAGTTCTTC | CSVEGTASSYNEQFF
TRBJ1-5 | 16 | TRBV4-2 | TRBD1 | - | TGTGCCAGCAGCCAAGATGGGGGACAGGGAGGGAAGCCCCAGCATTTT | CASSQDGGQGGKPQHF
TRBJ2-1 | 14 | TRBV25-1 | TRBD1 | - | TGTGCCAGCAGCTGGACAGGGGTAGCCAATGAGCAGTTCTTC | CASSWTGVANEQFF
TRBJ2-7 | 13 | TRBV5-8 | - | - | TGTGCCAGCAGCCTAGATCGTGGCTTAGGGCAGTACTTC | CASSLDRGLGQYF
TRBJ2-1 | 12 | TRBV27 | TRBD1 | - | TGTGCCAGCAGTTTTCTAGGGGGCGAGCAGTTCTTC | CASSFLGGEQFF
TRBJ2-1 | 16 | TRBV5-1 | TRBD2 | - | TGCGCCAGCAGCTACGCGACGGGAGGGAGCTACAATGAGCAGTTCTTC | CASSYATGGSYNEQFF
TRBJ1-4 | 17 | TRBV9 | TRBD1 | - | TGTGCCAGCAGCGCCCCAGGACCAGGGACAGCTTTTGAAAAACTGTTTTTT | CASSAPGPGTAFEKLFF
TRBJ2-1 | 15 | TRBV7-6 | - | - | TGTGCCAGCAGCTTAAGGGGGGGGTGGGGTAGTGAGCAGTTCTTC | CASSLRGGWGSEQFF
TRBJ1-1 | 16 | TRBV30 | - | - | TGTGCCTGGAGTTATTTAGGGGGGGGGCCGAACACTGAAGCTTTCTTT | CAWSYLGGGPNTEAFF
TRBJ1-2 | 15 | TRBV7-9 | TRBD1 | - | TGTGCCAGCAGCTTGGGACAGGGGGCAAACTATGGCTACACCTTC | CASSLGQGANYGYTF
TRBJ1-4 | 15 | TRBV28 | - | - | TGTGCCAGCAGTTCACGGGGGACCGTATCGGAAAAACTGTTTTTT | CASSSRGTVSEKLFF
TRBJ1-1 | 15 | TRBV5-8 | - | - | TGTGCCAGCAGCTTGAGGGACTGGAGGATTCCTGAAGCTTTCTTT | CASSLRDWRIPEAFF
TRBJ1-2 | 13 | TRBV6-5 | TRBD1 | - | TGTGCCAGCACATCCAGACAGGGCTATGGCTACACCTTC | CASTSRQGYGYTF
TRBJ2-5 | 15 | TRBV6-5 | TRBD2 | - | TGTGCCAGCCCCGGGGTAGCGGGGGTGGAAGAGACCCAGTACTTC | CASPGVAGVEETQYF
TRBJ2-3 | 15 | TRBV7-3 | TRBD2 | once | TGTGCCAGCAGCTTGCGCGGGGGGGGCACAGATACGCAGTATTTT | CASSLRGGGTDTQYF
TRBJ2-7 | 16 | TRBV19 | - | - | TGTGCCAGTAGCCCTACCCGACGGACAGACTCCTACGAGCAGTACTTC | CASSPTRRTDSYEQYF
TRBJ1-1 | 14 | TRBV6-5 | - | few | TGTGCCAGCAGCCCCGGGACATCGAACACTGAAGCTTTCTTT | CASSPGTSNTEAFF
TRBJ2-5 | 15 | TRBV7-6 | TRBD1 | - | TGTGCCAGCAGCTTAGCGGGACAGGGGGAAGAGACCCAGTACTTC | CASSLAGQGEETQYF
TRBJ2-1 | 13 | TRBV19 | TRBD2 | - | TGTGCCAGTAGCGGCGGGAGGCTAAATGAGCAGTTCTTC | CASSGGRLNEQFF
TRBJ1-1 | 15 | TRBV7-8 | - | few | TGTGCCAGCAGCTTAGGCAGGGCTTGGGGCACTGAAGCTTTCTTT | CASSLGRAWGTEAFF
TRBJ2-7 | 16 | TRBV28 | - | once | TGTGCCAGCAGCTGGGTGACAGGTTCTCGAGGCGACGAGCAGTACTTC | CASSWVTGSRGDEQYF
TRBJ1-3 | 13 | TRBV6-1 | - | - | TGTGCCAGCAGCCAGTACTCTGGAAACACCATATATTTT | CASSQYSGNTIYF
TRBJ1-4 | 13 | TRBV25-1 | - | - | TGTGCCAGCAGTGACTACTCTAATGAAAAACTGTTTTTT | CASSDYSNEKLFF
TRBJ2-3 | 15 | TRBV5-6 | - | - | TGTGCCAGCAGCCCCGGTGGACTGGGCACAGATACGCAGTATTTT | CASSPGGLGTDTQYF
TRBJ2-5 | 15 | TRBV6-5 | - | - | TGTGCCAGCAGTTACTCGACGATGGGCGGGGAGACCCAGTACTTC | CASSYSTMGGETQYF
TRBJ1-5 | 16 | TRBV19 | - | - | TGTGCCAGTAGTATGGCCGGGATTGGGAGCAATCAGCCCCAGCATTTT | CASSMAGIGSNQPQHF
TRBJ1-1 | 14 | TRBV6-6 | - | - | TGTGCCAGCAGTTGGGGAGGATGGAACACTGAAGCTTTCTTT | CASSWGGWNTEAFF
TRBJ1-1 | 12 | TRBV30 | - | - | TGTGCCTGGAGTGTATCAGGGGTTGAAGCTTTCTTT | CAWSVSGVEAFF
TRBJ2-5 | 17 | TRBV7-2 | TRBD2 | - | TGTGCCAGCAGCTTAGCGCCAGGAGCGGGGGGGCAAGAGACCCAGTACTTC | CASSLAPGAGGQETQYF
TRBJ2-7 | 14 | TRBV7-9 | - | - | TGTGCCAGCAGCTTTTCACAGGGCGGGTACGAGCAGTACTTC | CASSFSQGGYEQYF
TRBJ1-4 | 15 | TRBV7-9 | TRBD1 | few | TGTGCCAGCGTCCACGCCGGGACAGGGATCGAAAAACTGTTTTTT | CASVHAGTGIEKLFF
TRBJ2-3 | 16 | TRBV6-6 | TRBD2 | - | TGTGCCAGCAGTTCCCCCACTAGCGGGGGAACAGATACGCAGTATTTT | CASSSPTSGGTDTQYF
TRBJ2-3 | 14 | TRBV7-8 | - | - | TGTGCCAGCAGCTTGGAGCGGGTAGCAGATACGCAGTATTTT | CASSLERVADTQYF
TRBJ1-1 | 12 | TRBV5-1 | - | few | TGCGCCAGCAGCCTCCTGGGAGAGGAAGCTTTCTTT | CASSLLGEEAFF
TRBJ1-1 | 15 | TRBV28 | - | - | TGTGCCAGCAGTTTCGGGGGGAATATGGGCACTGAAGCTTTCTTT | CASSFGGNMGTEAFF
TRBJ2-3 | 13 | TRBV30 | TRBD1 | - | TGTGCCTGCAATTCGGGACAGGCAGATACGCAGTATTTT | CACNSGQADTQYF
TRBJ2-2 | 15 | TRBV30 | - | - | TGTGCCTGGAGTGTGGGCTACCAGAACACCGGGGAGCTGTTTTTT | CAWSVGYQNTGELFF
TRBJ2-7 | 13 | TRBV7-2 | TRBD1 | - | TGTGCCAGCAGCTCGGGACAGGGGCTCGAGCAGTACTTC | CASSSGQGLEQYF